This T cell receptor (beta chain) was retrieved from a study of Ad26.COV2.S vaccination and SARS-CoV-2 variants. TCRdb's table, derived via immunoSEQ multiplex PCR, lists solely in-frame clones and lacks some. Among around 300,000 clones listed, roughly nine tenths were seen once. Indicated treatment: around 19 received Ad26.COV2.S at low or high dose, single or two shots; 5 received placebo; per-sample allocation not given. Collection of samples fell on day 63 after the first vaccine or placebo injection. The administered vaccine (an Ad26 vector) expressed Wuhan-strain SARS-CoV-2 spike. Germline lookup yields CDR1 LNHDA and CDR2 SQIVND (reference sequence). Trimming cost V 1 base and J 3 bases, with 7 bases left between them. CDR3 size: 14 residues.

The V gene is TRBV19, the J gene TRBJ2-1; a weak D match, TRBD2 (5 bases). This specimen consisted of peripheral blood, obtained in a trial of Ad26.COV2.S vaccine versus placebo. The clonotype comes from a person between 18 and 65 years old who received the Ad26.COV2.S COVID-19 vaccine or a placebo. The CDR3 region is CASSIAEDYNEQFF. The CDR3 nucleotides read TGTGCCAGTAGTATAGCGGAGGACTACAATGAGCAGTTCTTC.